This TCR beta chain stems from a study of cytomegalovirus exposure and HLA in healthy donors. Broader study findings: The authors enumerated over 150 TCR beta chains as linked to cytomegalovirus.

V gave up 4 bases and J gave up 4 bases; unmatched junction bases: 3. The CDR3 is made up of 14 amino acids. Germline V lookup: CDR1 SGHRS, CDR2 YFSETQ. As for this clone: Its antigen is still unknown.

Primers included in the PCR were 60 Vbeta and 13 Jbeta primers. The repertoire was sequenced with immunoSEQ multiplex PCR; TCRdb's copy has only in-frame clones and lacks some. The sample includes 150,000 to 200,000 clones, under 90% of them seen just once. Unrecorded immune exposures were likely, despite nominal health at sampling. The rearrangement joins TRBV5-1 to TRBJ2-1; TRBD2 matches at 9 bases. This receptor was identified in a boy between 2 and 10 years old in good health and CMV-seronegative. The sample was PBMCs. The CDR3 sequence: CASSRGGVYNEQFF. Here the CDR3 DNA reads TGCGCCAGCAGCCGCGGGGGGGTGTACAATGAGCAGTTCTTC.